This T cell receptor (beta chain) was captured by sequencing in a study of T cells in Graves' hyperthyroidism and ophthalmopathy. Amplification of TCR beta CDR3 regions was performed using RNA transcripts as template. Researchers ran a first-round RT-PCR on the TCR CDR3 using the HTBI primer set. TCRdb recomputed calls from the multiplex PCR reads with MiXCR, one row per CDR3 protein. The sample yields 95,000 to 100,000 distinct CDR3 sequences, about half seen once. Study-level points and caveats: Most thyroid clonotypes that were expanded above 0.001 also turned up in blood. Using 13 V-J features, a model discriminated ophthalmopathy from stable hyperthyroidism.

Uncontrolled infection, other autoimmune disease, pregnancy or lactation led to exclusion. From roughly 9.2 ml of fresh peripheral blood, PBMCs were isolated. This clonotype was seen many times. The antigen remains undetermined. The ends were cut back, 2 bases at V and 2 bases at J, with 9 bases in the middle. The germline V gene encodes CDR1 SGHRS and CDR2 YFSETQ. The CDR3 runs 14 residues. The material sequenced was blood. The chain recombines TRBV5-1 with TRBJ2-3, with D possibly TRBD1 on 6 matching bases. This sequence originates from a middle-aged woman with Graves' hyperthyroidism. The CDR3 nucleotides read TGCGCCAGCAGCTTCCGACAGGACACAGATACGCAGTATTTT. Residues: CASSFRQDTDTQYF.